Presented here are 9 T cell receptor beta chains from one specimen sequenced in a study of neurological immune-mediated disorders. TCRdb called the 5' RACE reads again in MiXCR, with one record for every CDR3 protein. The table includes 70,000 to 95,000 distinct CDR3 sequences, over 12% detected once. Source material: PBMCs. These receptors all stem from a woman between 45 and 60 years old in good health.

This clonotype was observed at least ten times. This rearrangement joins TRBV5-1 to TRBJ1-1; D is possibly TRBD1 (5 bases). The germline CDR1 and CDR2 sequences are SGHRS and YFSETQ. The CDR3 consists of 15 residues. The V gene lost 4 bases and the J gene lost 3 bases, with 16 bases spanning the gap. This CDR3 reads CASSPDGGGYTEAFF. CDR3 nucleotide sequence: TGCGCCAGCAGCCCCGACGGGGGGGGGTACACTGAAGCTTTCTTT.

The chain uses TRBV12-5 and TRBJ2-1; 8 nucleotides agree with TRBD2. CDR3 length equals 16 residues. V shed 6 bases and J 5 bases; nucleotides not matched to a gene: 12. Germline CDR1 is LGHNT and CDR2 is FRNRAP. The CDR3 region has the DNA TGTGCTAGTGGCTGGTTGACGGGAGCGGGGGACAATGAGCAGTTCTTC. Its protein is CASGWLTGAGDNEQFF.

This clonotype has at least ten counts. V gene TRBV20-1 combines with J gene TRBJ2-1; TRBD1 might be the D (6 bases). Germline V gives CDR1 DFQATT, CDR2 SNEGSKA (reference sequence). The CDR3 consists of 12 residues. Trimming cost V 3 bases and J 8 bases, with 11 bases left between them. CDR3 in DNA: TGCAGTGCTAGTAGCAGGGGCGATGAGCAGTTCTTC. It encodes CSASSRGDEQFF.

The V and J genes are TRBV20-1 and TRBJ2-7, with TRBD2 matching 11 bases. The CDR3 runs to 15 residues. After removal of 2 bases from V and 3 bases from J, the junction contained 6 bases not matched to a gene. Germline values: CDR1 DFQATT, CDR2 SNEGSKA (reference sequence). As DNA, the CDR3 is TGCAGTGCTAGATCCGGACTAGCGGGCGACTACGAGCAGTACTTC. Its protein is CSARSGLAGDYEQYF.

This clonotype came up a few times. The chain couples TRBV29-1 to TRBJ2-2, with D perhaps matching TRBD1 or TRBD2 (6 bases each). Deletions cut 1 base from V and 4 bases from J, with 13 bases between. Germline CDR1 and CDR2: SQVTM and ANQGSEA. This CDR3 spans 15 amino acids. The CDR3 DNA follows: TGCAGCGTTGAAGCTAAGGGGGAGGTCACCGGGGAGCTGTTTTTT. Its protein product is CSVEAKGEVTGELFF.

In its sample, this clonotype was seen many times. CDR3 region: CASHASGSYNEQFF. For the CDR3, the DNA is TGCGCCAGCCACGCTAGCGGATCCTACAATGAGCAGTTCTTC. V and J are TRBV5-1 and TRBJ2-1; 7 bases fit TRBD2. The junction had 5 bases not matched to a gene; V was cut back by 7 bases and J by 1 base. The CDR3 covers 14 residues. Per the germline V gene, CDR1 is SGHRS and CDR2 is YFSETQ.

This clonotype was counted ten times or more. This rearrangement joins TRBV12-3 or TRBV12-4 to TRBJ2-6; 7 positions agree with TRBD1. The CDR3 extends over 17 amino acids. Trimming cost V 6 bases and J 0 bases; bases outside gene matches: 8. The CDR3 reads CASRRDRTYSGANVLTF. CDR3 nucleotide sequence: TGTGCCAGCAGACGGGACAGAACTTACTCTGGGGCCAACGTCCTGACTTTC.

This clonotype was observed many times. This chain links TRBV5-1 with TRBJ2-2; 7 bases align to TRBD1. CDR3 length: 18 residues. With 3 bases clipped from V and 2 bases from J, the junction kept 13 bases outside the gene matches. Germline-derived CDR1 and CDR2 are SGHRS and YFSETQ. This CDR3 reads CASSSLTGTGANTGELFF. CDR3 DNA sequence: TGCGCCAGCAGCTCACTAACTGGAACAGGGGCAAACACCGGGGAGCTGTTTTTT.

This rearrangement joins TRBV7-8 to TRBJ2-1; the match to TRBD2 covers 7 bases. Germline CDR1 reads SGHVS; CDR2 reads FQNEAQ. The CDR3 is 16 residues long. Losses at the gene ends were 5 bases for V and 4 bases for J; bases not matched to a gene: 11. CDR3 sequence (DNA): TGTGCCAGCAGCCCTTTGGGTAGCGGGCCTTACAATGAGCAGTTCTTC. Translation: CASSPLGSGPYNEQFF.